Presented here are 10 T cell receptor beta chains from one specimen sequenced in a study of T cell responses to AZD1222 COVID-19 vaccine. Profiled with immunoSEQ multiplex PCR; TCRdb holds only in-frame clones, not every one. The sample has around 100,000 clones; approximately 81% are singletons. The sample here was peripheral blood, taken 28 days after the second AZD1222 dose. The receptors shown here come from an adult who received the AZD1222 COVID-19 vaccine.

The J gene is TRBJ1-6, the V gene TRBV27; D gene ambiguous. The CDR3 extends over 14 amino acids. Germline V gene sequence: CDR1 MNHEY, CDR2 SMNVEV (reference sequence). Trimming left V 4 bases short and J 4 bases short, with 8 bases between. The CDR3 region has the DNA TGTGCCAGCAGTTCCAAACCTTATAATTCACCCCTCCACTTT. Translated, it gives CASSSKPYNSPLHF.

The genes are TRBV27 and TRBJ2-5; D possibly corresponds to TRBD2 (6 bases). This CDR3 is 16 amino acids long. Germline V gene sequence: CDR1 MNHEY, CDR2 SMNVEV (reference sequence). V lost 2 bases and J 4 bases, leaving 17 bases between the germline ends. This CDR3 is CASSLGFEGRGETQYF. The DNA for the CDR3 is TGTGCCAGCAGTTTAGGGTTCGAGGGGCGGGGAGAGACCCAGTACTTC.

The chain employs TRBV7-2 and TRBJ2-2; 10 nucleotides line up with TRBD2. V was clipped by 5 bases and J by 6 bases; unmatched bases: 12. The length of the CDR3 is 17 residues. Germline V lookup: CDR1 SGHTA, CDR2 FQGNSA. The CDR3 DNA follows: TGTGCCAGCAGCCTTTACGGCCTAGCGGGAGTAGCCGGGGAGCTGTTTTTT. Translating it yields CASSLYGLAGVAGELFF.

The CDR3 reads CASSRSLNTEAFF. The CDR3 region has the DNA TGTGCCAGCAGTCGCAGCTTGAACACTGAAGCTTTCTTT. The chain has TRBV28 and TRBJ1-1; D not resolved. V lost 5 bases to trimming and J lost 0 bases, with 7 bases between them. Per the germline V gene, CDR1 is MDHEN and CDR2 is SYDVKM. The CDR3 has 13 amino acids.

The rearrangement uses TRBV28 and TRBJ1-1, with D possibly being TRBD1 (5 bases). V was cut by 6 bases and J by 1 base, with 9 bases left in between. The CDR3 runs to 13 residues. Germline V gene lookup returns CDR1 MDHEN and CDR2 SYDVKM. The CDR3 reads CASRPTANTEAFF. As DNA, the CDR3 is TGTGCCAGCAGGCCGACAGCGAACACTGAAGCTTTCTTT.

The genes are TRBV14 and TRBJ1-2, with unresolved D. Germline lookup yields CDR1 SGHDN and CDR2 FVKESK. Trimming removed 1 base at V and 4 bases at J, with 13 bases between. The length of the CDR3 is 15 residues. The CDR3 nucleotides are TGTGCCAGCAGCCAAGGGGCGGAGGGCGGCTATGGCTACACCTTC. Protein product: CASSQGAEGGYGYTF.

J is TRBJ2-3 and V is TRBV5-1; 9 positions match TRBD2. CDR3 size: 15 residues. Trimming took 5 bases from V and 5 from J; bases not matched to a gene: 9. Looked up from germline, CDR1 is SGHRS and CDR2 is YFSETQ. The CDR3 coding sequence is TGCGCCAGCAGTGCAGACGCGGGGGGGCAAGATACGCAGTATTTT. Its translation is CASSADAGGQDTQYF.

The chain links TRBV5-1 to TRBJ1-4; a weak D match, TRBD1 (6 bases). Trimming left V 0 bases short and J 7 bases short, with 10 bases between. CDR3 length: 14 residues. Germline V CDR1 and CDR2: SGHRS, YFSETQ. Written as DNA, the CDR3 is TGCGCCAGCAGCTTGGTACAGGGCGGTGAAAAACTGTTTTTT. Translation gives CASSLVQGGEKLFF.

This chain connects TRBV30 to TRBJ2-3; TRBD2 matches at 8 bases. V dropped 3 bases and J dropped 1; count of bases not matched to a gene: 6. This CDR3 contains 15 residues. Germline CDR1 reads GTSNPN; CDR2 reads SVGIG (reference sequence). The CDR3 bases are TGTGCCTGGAGCGTAGCGGGGTGGGGCACAGATACGCAGTATTTT. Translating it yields CAWSVAGWGTDTQYF. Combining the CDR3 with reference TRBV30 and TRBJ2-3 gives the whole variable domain SQTIHQWPATLVQPVGSPLSLECTVEGTSNPNLYWYRQAAGRGLQLLFYSVGIGQISSEVPQNLSASRPQDRQFILSSKKLLLSDSGFYLCAWSVAGWGTDTQYFGPGTRLTVL.

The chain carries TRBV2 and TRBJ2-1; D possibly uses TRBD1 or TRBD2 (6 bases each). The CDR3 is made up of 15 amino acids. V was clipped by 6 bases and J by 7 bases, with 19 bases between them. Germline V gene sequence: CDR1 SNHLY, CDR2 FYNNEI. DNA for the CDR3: TGTGCCAGCAGGTTGGGGGGCCCCGTTTTGAATGAGCAGTTCTTC. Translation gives CASRLGGPVLNEQFF.